The 2 T cell receptor beta chains below all came from one sample that was sequenced in a study of identical twins. TCRdb fed the 5' RACE reads into MiXCR, producing one record per CDR3 protein. The sample holds 420,000 or so distinct CDR3 sequences; approximately 18% are singletons and the top ten take approximately 12%. The sample taken for sequencing was naive T cells sorted from blood. The receptors come from a man over 45 in good health.

This clonotype was found many times. The junction departs from germline at one end; a sequencing error may be responsible. The gene calls are TRBV10-3 and TRBJ2-7; the match to TRBD2 covers 16 bases. From germline, CDR1 is ENHRY and CDR2 SYGVKD. This CDR3 is built from 12 residues. For the CDR3, the DNA is TGTGCCATCAGTGAGGGGACTAGCGGGAGGGACTTC. Protein sequence: CAISEGTSGRDF.

This chain links TRBV6-2 or TRBV6-3 with TRBJ2-1; perhaps TRBD2 as D (5 bases). The CDR3 has 11 amino acids. Trimming cost V 5 bases and J 14 bases, with 13 bases left between them. Germline CDR1 MNHEY, CDR2 SVGEGT. The CDR3 spells CASSNSREEFF. The CDR3 region has the DNA TGTGCCAGCAGTAACAGTCGGGAAGAGTTCTTC.